This T cell receptor (beta chain) was identified during a study of naive and memory T cell subsets. Notes on the study in general: In naive cells, over 85% of TCR sequences were seen only once.

V shed 0 bases and J shed 15 bases, with 18 bases lying between them. The length of the CDR3 is 13 residues. Germline assignment: CDR1 DFQATT and CDR2 SNEGSKA (reference sequence). As for this clonotype: The antigen is not known.

The beta constant-region primer was an equimolar mix of two oligonucleotides covering TRBC1 and TRBC2. Four rounds of PCR amplified the ligated cDNA using nested alpha and beta constant-region primers plus SP2. TCRdb recomputed calls from the UMI-ligation and nested PCR reads with MiXCR, one row per CDR3 protein. The repertoire consists of about 120,000 distinct CDR3 sequences, with 36% occurring once and the leading ten covering approximately 0.87%. The chain couples TRBV20-1 to TRBJ2-1; D tentatively fits TRBD1 or TRBD2 (5 bases each). The receptor comes from a human donor in good health. Specimen: central memory CD4+ T cells from blood. CDR3 residues: CSARDLHRGVLFF. In DNA form, the CDR3 reads TGCAGTGCTAGAGACTTACATAGAGGGGTACTGTTCTTC.